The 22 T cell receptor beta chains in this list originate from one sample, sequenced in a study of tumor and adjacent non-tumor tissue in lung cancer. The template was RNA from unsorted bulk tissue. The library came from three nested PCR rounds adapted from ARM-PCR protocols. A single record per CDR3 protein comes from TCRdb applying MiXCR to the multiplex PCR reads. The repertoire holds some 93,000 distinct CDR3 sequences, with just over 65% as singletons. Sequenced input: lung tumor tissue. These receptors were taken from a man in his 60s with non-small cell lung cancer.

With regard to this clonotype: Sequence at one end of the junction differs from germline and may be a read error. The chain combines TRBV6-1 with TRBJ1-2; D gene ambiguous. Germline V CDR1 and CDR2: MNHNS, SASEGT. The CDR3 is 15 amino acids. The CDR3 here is CASSDLEGGYIGYTF. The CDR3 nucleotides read TGCGCCAGCAGTGATTTGGAGGGAGGGTATATTGGCTACACCTTC.

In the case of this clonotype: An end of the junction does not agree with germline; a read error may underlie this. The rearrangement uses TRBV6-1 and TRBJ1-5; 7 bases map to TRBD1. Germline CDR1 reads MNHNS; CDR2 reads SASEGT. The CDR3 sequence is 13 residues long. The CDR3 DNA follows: TGTGCCAGCAGTCAGGGGGGGACTCAGTCCCAGCATTTC. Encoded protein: CASSQGGTQSQHF.

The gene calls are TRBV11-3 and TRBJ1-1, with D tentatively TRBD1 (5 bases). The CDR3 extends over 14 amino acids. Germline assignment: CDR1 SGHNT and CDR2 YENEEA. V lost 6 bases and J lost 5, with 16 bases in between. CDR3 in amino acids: CASSIQQAATEAFF. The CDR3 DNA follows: TGTGCCAGCAGTATCCAACAGGCGGCTACTGAAGCTTTCTTT.

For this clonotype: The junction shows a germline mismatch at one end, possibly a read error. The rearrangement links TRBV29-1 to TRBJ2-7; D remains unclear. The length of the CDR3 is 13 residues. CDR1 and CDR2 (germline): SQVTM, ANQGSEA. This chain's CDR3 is CSVLGSTSEKHYF. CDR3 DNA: TGCAGCGTTCTTGGTTCTACCAGCGAGAAGCATTACTTC.

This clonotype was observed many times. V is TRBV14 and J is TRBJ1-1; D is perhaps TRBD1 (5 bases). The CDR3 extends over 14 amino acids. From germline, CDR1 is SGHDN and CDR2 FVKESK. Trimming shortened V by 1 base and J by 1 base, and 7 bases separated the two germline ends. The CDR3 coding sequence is TGTGCCAGCAGCCAAGTTGGGGGGAACACTGAAGCTTTCTTT. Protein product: CASSQVGGNTEAFF.

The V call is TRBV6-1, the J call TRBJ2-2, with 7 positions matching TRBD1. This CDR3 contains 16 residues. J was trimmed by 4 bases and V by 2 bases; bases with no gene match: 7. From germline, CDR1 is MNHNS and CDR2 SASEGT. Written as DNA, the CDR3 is TGTGCCAGCAGTGAAATGGGGACAGTGGGCACCGGGGAGCTGTTTTTT. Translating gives CASSEMGTVGTGELFF.

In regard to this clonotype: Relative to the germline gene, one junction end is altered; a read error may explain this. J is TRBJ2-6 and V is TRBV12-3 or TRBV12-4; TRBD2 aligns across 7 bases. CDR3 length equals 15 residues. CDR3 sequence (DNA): TGTGCCAACAGTTTGGGAGGGTTTGGGACCAACGTCCTGACTTTC. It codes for CANSLGGFGTNVLTF.

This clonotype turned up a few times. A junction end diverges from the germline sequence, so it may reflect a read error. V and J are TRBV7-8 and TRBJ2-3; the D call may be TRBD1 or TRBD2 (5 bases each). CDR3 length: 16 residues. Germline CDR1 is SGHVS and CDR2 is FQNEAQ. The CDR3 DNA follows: TGTACCAGCAGCATTCAGGGCCCCGGGGTCACAGATACGCAGTATTTT. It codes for CTSSIQGPGVTDTQYF.

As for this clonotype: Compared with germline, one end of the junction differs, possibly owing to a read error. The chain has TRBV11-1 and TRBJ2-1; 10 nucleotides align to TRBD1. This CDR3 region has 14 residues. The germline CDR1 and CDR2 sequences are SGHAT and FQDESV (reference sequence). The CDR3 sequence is CARSSGDRGNEQFF. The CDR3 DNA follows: TGTGCCAGGAGCTCAGGGGACAGGGGCAATGAGCAGTTCTTC.

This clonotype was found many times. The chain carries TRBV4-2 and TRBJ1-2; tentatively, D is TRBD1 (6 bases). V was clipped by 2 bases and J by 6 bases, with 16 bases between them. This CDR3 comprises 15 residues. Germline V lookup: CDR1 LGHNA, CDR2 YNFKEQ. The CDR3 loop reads CASSQTPGTHNGYTF. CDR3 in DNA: TGTGCCAGCAGCCAAACCCCCGGGACACATAATGGCTACACCTTC.

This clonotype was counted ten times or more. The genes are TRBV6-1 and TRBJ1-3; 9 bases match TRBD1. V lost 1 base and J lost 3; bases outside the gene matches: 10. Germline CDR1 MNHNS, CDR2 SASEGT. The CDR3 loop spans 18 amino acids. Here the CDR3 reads CASSEGRRTGEVGNTIYF. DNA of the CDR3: TGTGCCAGCAGTGAAGGAAGACGGACAGGGGAAGTTGGAAACACCATATATTTT.

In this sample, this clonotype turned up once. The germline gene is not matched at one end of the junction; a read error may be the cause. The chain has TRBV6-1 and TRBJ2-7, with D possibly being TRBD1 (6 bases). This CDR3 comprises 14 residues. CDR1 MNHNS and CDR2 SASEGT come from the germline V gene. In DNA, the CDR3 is TGTGCCAGCAATGCCACGACAGGACCCTACGAACAGCACTTC. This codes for CASNATTGPYEQHF.

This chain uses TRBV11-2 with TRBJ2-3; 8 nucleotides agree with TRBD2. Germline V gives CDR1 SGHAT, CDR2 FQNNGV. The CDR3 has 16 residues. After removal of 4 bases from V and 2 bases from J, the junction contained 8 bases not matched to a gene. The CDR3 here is CASSSQRGFSTDTQYF. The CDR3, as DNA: TGTGCCAGCAGCTCCCAGCGGGGGTTTTCCACAGATACGCAGTATTTT. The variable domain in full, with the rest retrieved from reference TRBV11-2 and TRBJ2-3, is EAGVAQSPRYKIIEKRQSVAFWCNPISGHATLYWYQQILGQGPKLLIQFQNNGVVDDSQLPKDRFSAERLKGVDSTLKIQPAKLEDSAVYLCASSSQRGFSTDTQYFGPGTRLTVL.

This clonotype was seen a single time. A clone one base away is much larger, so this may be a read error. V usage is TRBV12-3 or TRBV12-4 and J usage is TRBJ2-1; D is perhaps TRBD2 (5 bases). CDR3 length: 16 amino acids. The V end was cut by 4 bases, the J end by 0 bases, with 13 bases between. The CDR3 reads CASSSSWRFSYNEQFF. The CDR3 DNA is TGTGCCAGCAGTTCTAGCTGGAGGTTCTCCTACAATGAGCAGTTCTTC.

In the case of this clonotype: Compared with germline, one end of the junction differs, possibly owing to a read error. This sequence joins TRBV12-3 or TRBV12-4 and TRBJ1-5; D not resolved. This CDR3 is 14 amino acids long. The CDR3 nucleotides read TGCGCCAGCAGTCCCGGCCACTACGATAAGCCCCAGCATTTT. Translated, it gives CASSPGHYDKPQHF.

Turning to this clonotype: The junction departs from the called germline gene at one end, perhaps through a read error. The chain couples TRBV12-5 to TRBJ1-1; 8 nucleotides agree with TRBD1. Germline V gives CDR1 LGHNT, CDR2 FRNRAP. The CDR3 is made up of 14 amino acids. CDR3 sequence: CASGMVQGGTEDFF. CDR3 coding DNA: TGTGCTAGTGGTATGGTACAGGGGGGGACTGAAGATTTCTTT.

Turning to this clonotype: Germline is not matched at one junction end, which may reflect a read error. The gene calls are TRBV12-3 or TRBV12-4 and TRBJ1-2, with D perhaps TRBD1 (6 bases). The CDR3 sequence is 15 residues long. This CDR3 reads CASNLDGGGAYGYTF. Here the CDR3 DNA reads TGTGCCAGCAATCTAGACGGGGGGGGCGCCTATGGGTACACCTTC.

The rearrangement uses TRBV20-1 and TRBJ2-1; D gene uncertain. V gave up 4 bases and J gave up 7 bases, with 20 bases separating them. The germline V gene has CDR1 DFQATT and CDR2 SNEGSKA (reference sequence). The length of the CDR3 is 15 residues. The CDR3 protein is CSATTGLRPHNEQFF. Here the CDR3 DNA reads TGCAGTGCTACCACGGGCCTTCGGCCTCATAATGAGCAGTTCTTC.

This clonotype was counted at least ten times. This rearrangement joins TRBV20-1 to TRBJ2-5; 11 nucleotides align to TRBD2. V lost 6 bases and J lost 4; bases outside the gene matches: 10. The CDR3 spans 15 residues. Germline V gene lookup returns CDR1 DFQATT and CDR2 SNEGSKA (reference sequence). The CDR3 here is CSASTTSGRGETQYF. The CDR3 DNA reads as TGCAGTGCGTCTACTACTAGCGGGAGAGGAGAGACCCAGTACTTC.

The DNA of the CDR3 is TGCGCCAGCGAGGACAGGGATCAGCCCCAGCATTTT. Translation gives CASEDRDQPQHF. The chain employs TRBV10-2 and TRBJ1-5; 8 bases map to TRBD1. Germline-derived CDR1 and CDR2 are WSHSY and SAAADI. The V and J ends lost 8 bases and 5 bases, in that order; junction bases with no gene match: 2. This CDR3 spans 12 amino acids.

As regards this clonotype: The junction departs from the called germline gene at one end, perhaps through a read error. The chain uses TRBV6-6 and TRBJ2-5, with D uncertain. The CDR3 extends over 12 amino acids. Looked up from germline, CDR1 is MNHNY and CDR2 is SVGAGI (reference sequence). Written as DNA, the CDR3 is TGTACCAGCAGTTACCTGCAAGAGACCCGGTACTTC. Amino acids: CTSSYLQETRYF.

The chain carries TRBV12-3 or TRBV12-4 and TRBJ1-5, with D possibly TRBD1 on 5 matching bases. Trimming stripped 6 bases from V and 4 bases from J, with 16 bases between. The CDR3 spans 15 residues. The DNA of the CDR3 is TGTGCCAGCAGCCCCGCCAGGGCTGGTAATCAGCCCCAGCATTTT. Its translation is CASSPARAGNQPQHF.